This entry describes one T cell receptor beta chain. This receptor's antigen is unknown. The input lacks base qualities; no much larger clone sits a single base away. The sample originates from a study of blood T cell repertoires in COVID-19 (dated by TCRdb to about 2020). A note on the overall study: Collaborator samples came from the United States, Italy and Spain and covered acute and convalescent phases of COVID-19. The prospective study material was composed of cDNA or gDNA derived from T cells, B-cell-depleted T cells, or PBMCs. Subjects who had been exposed to COVID-19, were actively infected with it, or had recovered from it provided the deeply sampled blood TCRbeta repertoires that made up the dataset. Where HLA class I and class II types were available, the types were taken from metadata supplied by the sample provider, not from assay-based typing. Nearly every sample came with metadata listing a de-identified subject ID, COVID-19 status, age in years and sex. The repertoires were released in a freely available public database intended as a resource for research on the immune response to SARS-CoV-2. The samples were drawn from the first 160 participants of the ongoing ImmuneRACE study and from roughly 1,300 subjects provided by 6 global collaborators. General study outcomes and caveats: How much clinical and demographic metadata was included differed by source and by participant, and the metadata was provided uncurated.

The collaborating institutions used their own protocols to collect whole blood in K2EDTA tubes. For TCRbeta analysis, collaborators shipped samples in one of three forms: frozen whole blood, isolated PBMCs, or DNA extracted from either of those sample types. The immunoSEQ Assay, a bias-controlled multiplex PCR, was used to amplify TCRbeta CDR3 regions from genomic DNA. On the authors' methods: The number of nucleated cells in each sample was estimated from the amplification of reference gene primers within the assay. Sequence reads were collapsed and filtered to measure the absolute abundance of every unique TCRbeta CDR3 rearrangement. For each sample, productive Simpson clonality was calculated as the square root of Simpson's diversity index across productive rearrangements. TCRdb provides this immuneACCESS table in a form limited to in-frame rearrangements. Some clones are lacking; in checked studies, under half of them reflect an unresolved V gene, and why the rest are absent is not known. That table gives V, J and clone size, and the DNA gave D and trimming. This sample lists approximately 72,000 clones; around nine tenths were detected once. About an eighth of the sample is in the top ten clones.

Trimming accounts for 5 bases at V and 8 bases at J, while the number of junction bases matched to no gene is 9. CDR1 and CDR2 (SGHTA, FQGNSA) derive from the germline V gene. Including cysteine and phenylalanine, the CDR3 has 14 amino acids. Just the 42-base CDR3 DNA is kept, in frame starting at base 1. The chain employs TRBV7-2 and TRBJ1-1; TRBD1 matches 9 bases in the middle. This TCR came from a woman aged 55-70 years with acute or convalescent COVID-19. Source material: peripheral blood. The sequence in DNA is TGTGCCAGCAGCGGGGACAGGGCCGGCCTGGAAGCTTTCTTT. The resulting protein is CASSGDRAGLEAFF. The reference TRBV7-2 and TRBJ1-1 proteins fill in what lies around the CDR3, so the full variable domain reads GAGVSQSPSNKVTEKGKDVELRCDPISGHTALYWYRQSLGQGLEFLIYFQGNSAPDKSGLPSDRFSAERTGGSVSTLTIQRTQQEDSAVYLCASSGDRAGLEAFFGQGTRLTVV.